Following are 31 T cell receptor beta chains from one sample sequenced in a study of T-cell reconstitution after alpha-beta-depleted transplantation in children (dated by TCRdb to 2016 to 2017). Receptor amplification or capture employed PCR. Sequencing instrument: Illumina HiSeq 2500. TCR library preparation used molecular barcoding, with unique molecular identifiers applied to normalize quantification of the TCRbeta repertoire. TCRdb reanalyzed the raw reads on its own, using fastp at Q25 for trimming and MiXCR for clone calling, and kept in-frame beta chains. Rows matching on CDR3 protein sequence are summarized as one entry with the most common DNA and genes. The sample includes about 610,000 distinct CDR3 sequences, with about 10% observed a single time. Together, the top ten hold around 4% of the sample. Specimen: PBMCs from the stem cell graft donor, collected from the stem cell graft. These receptor sequences come from a human donor who donated a stem cell graft to a child with acute myeloid leukemia.

The rearrangement joins TRBV6-1 to TRBJ1-2; possibly TRBD1 for D (6 bases). V was cut by 6 bases and J by 2 bases, with 13 bases left in between. Per the germline V gene, CDR1 is MNHNS and CDR2 is SASEGT. This CDR3 is 14 amino acids long. The CDR3 nucleotides are TGTGCCAGCAGCCGGACAGACAGAAACTATGGCTACACCTTC. It specifies CASSRTDRNYGYTF.

This clonotype occurred a few times. V gene TRBV6-1 combines with J gene TRBJ2-7, with a weak D call TRBD2 (6 bases). Trimming shortened V by 7 bases and J by 5 bases, and 21 bases separated the two germline ends. CDR1 MNHNS and CDR2 SASEGT come from the germline V gene. The CDR3 consists of 15 residues. In DNA, the CDR3 is TGTGCCAGCACCGACTCGGGAGTTGGGGAGCACGAGCAGTACTTC. It encodes CASTDSGVGEHEQYF.

This clonotype was detected many times. The chain combines TRBV10-3 with TRBJ2-1, with 9 bases matching TRBD1. The CDR3 consists of 11 residues. The junction had 5 bases not matched to a gene; V was cut back by 8 bases and J by 12 bases. CDR1 is ENHRY and CDR2 is SYGVKD in the germline V gene. This chain's CDR3 is CAIGTGSLQFF. The CDR3 nucleotides are TGTGCCATCGGGACAGGGTCTCTGCAGTTCTTC.

The V call is TRBV11-3, the J call TRBJ2-2, with 11 positions matching TRBD2. This CDR3 spans 17 amino acids. The V gene end was trimmed by 2 bases and the J gene end by 2 bases; junction bases not matched to a gene: 4. CDR1 and CDR2 (germline): SGHNT, YENEEA. The CDR3 DNA reads as TGTGCCAGCAGCTTAACTAGCGGGAGAGGTAACACCGGGGAGCTGTTTTTT. It codes for CASSLTSGRGNTGELFF.

This clonotype showed up many times. The chain has TRBV29-1 and TRBJ2-1, with 9 bases that match TRBD2. With V trimmed by 7 bases and J by 1 base, 8 bases remained unmatched. The CDR3 is 15 residues long. Germline V CDR1 and CDR2: SQVTM, ANQGSEA. In nucleotides, the CDR3 is TGCAGCGGCTCAGATAGCGGGAGTTCCTACAATGAGCAGTTCTTC. Translated, it gives CSGSDSGSSYNEQFF.

This clonotype was picked up many times. V gene TRBV5-1 combines with J gene TRBJ2-2; D unresolved. In germline, CDR1 is SGHRS, CDR2 YFSETQ. The V and J ends lost 3 bases and 6 bases respectively, with 9 bases between them. There are 13 residues in the CDR3. DNA for the CDR3: TGCGCCAGCAGCTCTTCTAGTCCCGGGGAGCTGTTTTTT. The encoded protein is CASSSSSPGELFF.

The rearrangement joins TRBV20-1 to TRBJ2-7; no firm D call. The V end lost 1 base, the J end lost 5 bases, and 15 bases lay between the germline ends. The V gene's germline CDR1 is DFQATT and CDR2 SNEGSKA (reference sequence). The CDR3 runs 14 residues. The CDR3 loop is CSARAAKSSHEQYF. CDR3 coding DNA: TGCAGTGCTAGAGCGGCCAAGAGTTCCCACGAGCAGTACTTC.

The V gene is TRBV6-1, the J gene TRBJ1-1, with 8 bases matching TRBD1. Germline CDR1 MNHNS, CDR2 SASEGT. Trimming cost V 4 bases and J 10 bases; bases outside gene matches: 5. This CDR3 is 12 amino acids long. The CDR3 sequence is CASSAQGARAFF. CDR3 DNA sequence: TGTGCCAGCAGTGCTCAGGGGGCCAGAGCTTTCTTT.

This clonotype has only a few counts. The V gene is TRBV29-1, the J gene TRBJ2-1; 12 bases are a match to TRBD2. V lost 6 bases and J lost 5; bases outside the gene matches: 11. The CDR3 is 16 residues long. Germline-derived CDR1 and CDR2 are SQVTM and ANQGSEA. DNA of the CDR3: TGCAGCGTCCCCGTAACGGGACTAGCGGGCCACAATGAGCAGTTCTTC. This encodes CSVPVTGLAGHNEQFF.

In this sample, this clonotype turned up many times. CDR3 nucleotides: TGCAGCGCGCGGGGGGGCGTTGGGACAGATACGCAGTATTTT. Encoded protein: CSARGGVGTDTQYF. This chain uses TRBV29-1 with TRBJ2-3; TRBD2 agrees at 9 bases. Germline lookup yields CDR1 SQVTM and CDR2 ANQGSEA. Losses at the gene ends were 7 bases for V and 3 bases for J; bases not matched to a gene: 8. CDR3 length: 14 amino acids.

The J gene is TRBJ2-7, the V gene TRBV7-2; D perhaps matches TRBD2 (6 bases). V lost 5 bases and J lost 1, with 15 bases in between. There are 15 residues in the CDR3. The germline gives CDR1 SGHTA, CDR2 FQGNSA. The CDR3 DNA follows: TGTGCCAGCAGCCTAAGACTAGTCTGGTCCTACGAGCAGTACTTC. Its translation is CASSLRLVWSYEQYF. The full variable domain, in which reference TRBV7-2 and TRBJ2-7 provide the parts outside the CDR3, is GAGVSQSPSNKVTEKGKDVELRCDPISGHTALYWYRQSLGQGLEFLIYFQGNSAPDKSGLPSDRFSAERTGGSVSTLTIQRTQQEDSAVYLCASSLRLVWSYEQYFGPGTRLTVT.

This clonotype showed up many times. V is TRBV7-3 and J is TRBJ2-1; 14 bases fit TRBD2. With 5 bases clipped from V and 8 bases from J, the junction kept 8 bases outside the gene matches. The CDR3 runs to 16 residues. Looked up from germline, CDR1 is SGHTA and CDR2 is FQGTGA. The CDR3 spells CASSLRLAGGPDEQFF. For the CDR3, the DNA is TGTGCCAGCAGCCTCCGACTAGCGGGAGGGCCGGATGAGCAGTTCTTC.

This clonotype was counted a few times. The V and J genes are TRBV5-1 and TRBJ2-6; D is unclear. Trimming took 2 bases from V and 0 from J, leaving 9 bases between them. The CDR3 length is 16 residues. CDR1 is SGHRS and CDR2 is YFSETQ in the germline V gene. CDR3 DNA: TGCGCCAGCAGCTTCCCCAAGGTCTCTGGGGCCAACGTCCTGACTTTC. Its translation: CASSFPKVSGANVLTF.

This clonotype was detected many times. This chain links TRBV5-1 with TRBJ2-1, with TRBD2 matching 8 bases. The CDR3 loop spans 16 amino acids. The ends lost 2 bases at V and 8 bases at J; junction bases unmatched: 12. Germline V gives CDR1 SGHRS, CDR2 YFSETQ. The CDR3 bases are TGCGCCAGCAGCTTAATGGGAGCGGGAGAGAGTTATGAGCAGTTCTTC. This gives the protein CASSLMGAGESYEQFF.

This clonotype was picked up a small number of times. J is TRBJ2-7 and V is TRBV6-2 or TRBV6-3, with D maybe TRBD2 (5 bases). The CDR3 sequence is 12 residues long. Germline assignment: CDR1 MNHEY and CDR2 SVGEGT. Trimming removed 5 bases at V and 6 bases at J, with 11 bases between. CDR3 loop: CASSPPTSEQYF. Written as DNA, the CDR3 is TGTGCCAGCAGTCCCCCAACTAGCGAGCAGTACTTC.

The sample holds a few counts of this clonotype. The chain has TRBV9 and TRBJ2-3, with 11 bases aligning to TRBD2. V lost 3 bases and J lost 2; bases outside the gene matches: 8. This CDR3 is 17 amino acids long. Germline lookup yields CDR1 SGDLS and CDR2 YYNGEE. In DNA, the CDR3 is TGTGCCAGCAGCGCACTAGCGGGAGAGTTTCACACAGATACGCAGTATTTT. Its protein product is CASSALAGEFHTDTQYF.

This clonotype was seen a few times. V and J are TRBV28 and TRBJ2-1; 11 bases are shared with TRBD2. V lost 8 bases, J lost 4 bases, and 10 bases stayed unmatched. Germline V lookup: CDR1 MDHEN, CDR2 SYDVKM. This CDR3 contains 16 residues. The CDR3 nucleotides read TGTGCCAGCCGCCTGCTAGCGGGAGGAACTTACAATGAGCAGTTCTTC. Translated: CASRLLAGGTYNEQFF.

The sample holds many counts of this clonotype. The rearrangement joins TRBV15 to TRBJ2-1; TRBD2 matches 7 bases. Germline CDR1 and CDR2: LNHNV and YYDKDF (reference sequence). J gave up 0 bases and V 1 base, and 6 bases lay outside the gene matches. This CDR3 comprises 17 residues. CDR3 nucleotide sequence: TGTGCCACCAGCAGAGGAGCGGGGACCGTCTCCTACAATGAGCAGTTCTTC. As protein: CATSRGAGTVSYNEQFF.

The table lists this clonotype with a few counts. The genes are TRBV7-3 and TRBJ2-7; 7 nucleotides agree with TRBD1. Trimming at V came to 5 bases and at J to 2 bases, leaving 9 bases not matched to a gene. Germline V gene data show CDR1 as SGHTA and CDR2 as FQGTGA. This CDR3 has 15 amino acids. The CDR3 DNA is TGTGCCAGCAGCCCGAACCGGGACAGTCCCTACGAGCAGTACTTC. It codes for CASSPNRDSPYEQYF.

This clonotype was recorded at least ten times. CDR3 DNA: TGTGCCAGCAGTCCAGGGACACAAAGTAGGAGCTCCTACGAGCAGTACTTC. Residues: CASSPGTQSRSSYEQYF. The genes are TRBV6-5 and TRBJ2-7, with a weak D call TRBD1 (6 bases). Trimming took 5 bases from V and 0 from J, leaving 20 bases between them. Germline lookup yields CDR1 MNHEY and CDR2 SVGAGI. There are 17 residues in the CDR3.

The V and J genes are TRBV20-1 and TRBJ2-3; the match to TRBD1 covers 7 bases. The CDR3 extends over 14 amino acids. Germline CDR1 DFQATT, CDR2 SNEGSKA (reference sequence). J lost 1 base, V lost 4 bases, and 5 bases had no gene match. The CDR3 protein is CSAMAQGGTDTQYF. The CDR3 region has the DNA TGCAGTGCTATGGCTCAGGGGGGCACAGATACGCAGTATTTT.

This sequence joins TRBV7-2 and TRBJ2-5, with 7 bases that match TRBD2. V lost 9 bases, J lost 5 bases, and 15 bases stayed unmatched. Germline V gives CDR1 SGHTA, CDR2 FQGNSA. CDR3 size: 15 residues. The CDR3 DNA is TGTGCCAGTCTTTGGCGGGCGGGAGAGAGGGAGACCCAGTACTTC. This sequence encodes CASLWRAGERETQYF.

The V gene is TRBV7-3, the J gene TRBJ2-1; 15 bases are shared with TRBD2. This CDR3 comprises 20 residues. The V gene's germline CDR1 is SGHTA and CDR2 FQGTGA. V was pared by 5 bases and J by 2 bases, with 13 bases of the junction left unmatched. The CDR3 is CASSPQWGGLAGGPYNEQFF. In DNA, the CDR3 is TGTGCCAGCAGCCCGCAGTGGGGGGGACTAGCGGGAGGCCCCTACAATGAGCAGTTCTTC.

This clonotype has ten or more counts. The chain couples TRBV12-3 or TRBV12-4 to TRBJ1-1; 8 positions agree with TRBD1. J was trimmed by 4 bases and V by 4 bases; bases with no gene match: 11. The length of the CDR3 is 16 residues. As DNA, the CDR3 is TGTGCCAGCAGTTCCCCGGACAGGGCGGAGGGCACTGAAGCTTTCTTT. Its translation is CASSSPDRAEGTEAFF.

There are many counts of this clonotype. This sequence joins TRBV6-2 or TRBV6-3 and TRBJ2-7; a possible D gene is TRBD2 (5 bases). With 4 bases removed from V and 6 bases from J, the gap between germline ends came to 19 bases. This CDR3 region has 15 residues. The germline gives CDR1 MNHEY, CDR2 SVGEGT. CDR3 in DNA: TGTGCCAGCAGTTCCGGAGGTAACCGTGCAATCGAGCAGTACTTC. It yields the protein CASSSGGNRAIEQYF.

This clonotype was observed a few times. One end of the junction is discordant with germline, which a read error may explain. The chain carries TRBV7-7 and TRBJ2-2; D is possibly TRBD1 (5 bases). The CDR3 consists of 13 residues. Looked up from germline, CDR1 is SSHAT and CDR2 is FNYEAQ (reference sequence). The CDR3 DNA follows: TGTGCTAGCAGCGAAGGGGTCACCGGGGAGCTGTTTTTT. Amino acid sequence: CASSEGVTGELFF.

This clonotype has only a few counts. CDR3 in amino acids: CATQGATKQPQHF. DNA for the CDR3: TGTGCAACCCAGGGGGCCACCAAACAGCCCCAGCATTTT. The chain combines TRBV19 with TRBJ1-5, with 8 bases identical to TRBD1. Germline lookup yields CDR1 LNHDA and CDR2 SQIVND (reference sequence). The CDR3 has 13 amino acids.

As to this clonotype: Mismatch with germline at one junction end may stem from a read error. The chain combines TRBV15 with TRBJ2-4, with D maybe TRBD2 (6 bases). This CDR3 has 11 amino acids. Germline CDR1 and CDR2: LNHNV and YYDKDF (reference sequence). In nucleotides, the CDR3 is TGTGCCACCAGCAGTGGCCGGGACTTATCGTTC. Protein product: CATSSGRDLSF.

The rearrangement joins TRBV2 to TRBJ2-7; 10 nucleotides agree with TRBD1. Germline CDR1 reads SNHLY; CDR2 reads FYNNEI. CDR3 size: 14 residues. V trimming: 5 bases; J trimming: 3 bases; junction bases outside the gene matches: 4. Written as DNA, the CDR3 is TGTGCCAGCAGTAAAGGACAGGGGGTCTACGAGCAGTACTTC. Amino acid sequence: CASSKGQGVYEQYF.

This clonotype was seen ten or more times. This rearrangement joins TRBV20-1 to TRBJ1-1; 11 bases fit TRBD1. The CDR3 spans 12 residues. Looked up from germline, CDR1 is DFQATT and CDR2 is SNEGSKA (reference sequence). The ends lost 3 bases at V and 11 bases at J; junction bases unmatched: 5. The CDR3 loop reads CSARGDRGNAFF. In DNA form, the CDR3 reads TGCAGTGCTAGGGGGGACAGGGGGAATGCTTTCTTT.

This clonotype was detected ten times or more. V gene TRBV18 combines with J gene TRBJ2-5; perhaps D is TRBD1 or TRBD2 (5 bases each). Germline V lookup: CDR1 KGHSH, CDR2 LQKENI. The CDR3 runs 13 residues. Trimming removed 0 bases from V and 3 bases from J, with 5 bases in between. The CDR3 sequence: CASSPPGEETQYF. The CDR3 coding sequence is TGTGCCAGCTCACCACCGGGGGAAGAGACCCAGTACTTC.